This T cell receptor beta chain is from a study of CXCR3-negative and CXCR3-positive naive CD8 T cells. Study observations and caveats: TCR interaction strength was inferred from TRB CDR3 physicochemistry, as CD5 matched across naive subsets.

The length of the CDR3 is 15 residues. Germline loops: CDR1 LNHNV, CDR2 YYDKDF (reference sequence). 5' RACE that incorporated UMI labels was used to prepare the TRB cDNA libraries. Reprocessing the 5' RACE reads, TCRdb reports a single entry for every CDR3 protein and omits DNA. The sample's table shows over 100,000 distinct CDR3 sequences. On this clonotype: The antigen is unknown.

This TCR came from a human donor in good health. Some clones in this sample may be carry-over from other donors' samples. The sequencing sample was made of naive CXCR3- CD8+ T cells from blood. Subset noted: CD45RO-CCR7+CD27+CD95- naive CD8+ T cells lacking CXCR3 (TNR3-). The chain uses TRBV15 and TRBJ2-5; TCRdb picks TRBD1, but there is no DNA to check that call. The CDR3 reads CATSRGGGYQETQYF. Full variable domain (missing parts from reference TRBV15 and TRBJ2-5): DAMVIQNPRYQVTQFGKPVTLSCSQTLNHNVMYWYQQKSSQAPKLLFHYYDKDFNNEADTPDNFQSRRPNTSFCFLDIRSPGLGDTAMYLCATSRGGGYQETQYFGPGTRLLVL.